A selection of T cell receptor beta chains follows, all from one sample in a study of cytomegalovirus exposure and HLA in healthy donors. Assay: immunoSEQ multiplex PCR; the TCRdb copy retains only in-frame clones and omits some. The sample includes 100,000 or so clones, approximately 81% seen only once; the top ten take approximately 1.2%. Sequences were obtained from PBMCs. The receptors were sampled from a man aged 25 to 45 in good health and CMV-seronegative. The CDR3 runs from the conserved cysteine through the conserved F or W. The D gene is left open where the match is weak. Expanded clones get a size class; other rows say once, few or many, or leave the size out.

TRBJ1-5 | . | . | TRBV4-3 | TGCGCCAGCAGCCACGGCACAGGGCGAAATCAGCCCCAGCATTTT | CASSHGTGRNQPQHF
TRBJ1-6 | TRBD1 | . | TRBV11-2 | TGTGCCAGCACAGGACAGGCCGCCTATAATTCACCCCTCCACTTT | CASTGQAAYNSPLHF
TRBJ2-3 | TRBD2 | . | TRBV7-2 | TGTGCCAGCAGTAGTACTAGCGGGGGGGCCAGGAGCACAGATACGCAGTATTTT | CASSSTSGGARSTDTQYF
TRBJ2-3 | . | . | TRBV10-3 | TGTGCCAAAAGCACGGGACTCAGCGATACGCAGTATTTT | CAKSTGLSDTQYF
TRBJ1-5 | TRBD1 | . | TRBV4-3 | TGCGCCAGCAGCCAAGATCAGGGGGAACAGCCCCAGCATTTT | CASSQDQGEQPQHF
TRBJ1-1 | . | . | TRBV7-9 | TGTGCCAGCAGCTTAGGACAGAACACTGAAGCTTTCTTT | CASSLGQNTEAFF
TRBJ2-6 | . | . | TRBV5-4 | TGTGCCAGCAGCTTGGGCAGGGCCAACTCTGGGGCCAACGTCCTGACTTTC | CASSLGRANSGANVLTF
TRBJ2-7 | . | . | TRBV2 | TGTGCCAGCAGGGGTATGGGGGGAGAGCAGTACTTC | CASRGMGGEQYF
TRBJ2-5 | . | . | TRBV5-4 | TGTGCCAGCAGCCTAGCCGAGGGAGGTCAAGAGACCCAGTACTTC | CASSLAEGGQETQYF
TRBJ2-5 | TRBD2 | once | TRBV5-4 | TGTGCCAGCAGCTTGGGACTAGCTTTCCAAGAGACCCAGTACTTC | CASSLGLAFQETQYF
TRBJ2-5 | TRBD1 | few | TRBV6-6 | TGTGCCAGCAGGAGGGACAGGGGTGGGGAGACCCAGTACTTC | CASRRDRGGETQYF
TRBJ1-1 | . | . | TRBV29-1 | TGCAGCGGGACAGTTAACACTGAAGCTTTCTTT | CSGTVNTEAFF
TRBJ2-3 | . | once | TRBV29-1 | TGCAGCCCTCTGTGGGAGGGGGGCGCCCAGAGTAGCACAGATACGCAGTATTTT | CSPLWEGGAQSSTDTQYF
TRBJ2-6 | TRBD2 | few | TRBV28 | TGTGCCAGCAGCGCGGGACTAGCGGGGTCCTCTGGGGCCAACGTCCTGACTTTC | CASSAGLAGSSGANVLTF
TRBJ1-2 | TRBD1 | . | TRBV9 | TGTGCCAGCAGCCTAGGGGACAGTTATGGCTACACCTTC | CASSLGDSYGYTF
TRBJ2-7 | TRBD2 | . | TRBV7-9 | TGTGCCAGCAGCTCTAGCGGGAGTTTCTCCCAGTACTTC | CASSSSGSFSQYF
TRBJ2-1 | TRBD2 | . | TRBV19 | TGTGCCAGTAGTACAGTTCTAGCGGGGGCCTACAATGAGCAGTTCTTC | CASSTVLAGAYNEQFF
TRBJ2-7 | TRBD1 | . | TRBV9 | TGTGCCAGCAGTCCGGGACAGGCAGCCTACGAGCAGTACTTC | CASSPGQAAYEQYF
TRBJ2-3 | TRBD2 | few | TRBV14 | TGTGCCAGCAGCCAGAAACTAGCGGAGTCTAGCACAGATACGCAGTATTTT | CASSQKLAESSTDTQYF
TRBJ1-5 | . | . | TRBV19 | TGTGCCAGTAGTATAGATCAGGCGACAAGGCGGGTTCAGCCCCAGCATTTT | CASSIDQATRRVQPQHF
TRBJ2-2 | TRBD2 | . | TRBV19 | TGTGCCAGTAGTATAGGACTAGCGGGGGGGGCGGACACCGGGGAGCTGTTTTTT | CASSIGLAGGADTGELFF
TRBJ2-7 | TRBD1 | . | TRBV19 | TGTGCCAGTAGCCACCGACAGGGCAGGGCCTACGAGCAGTACTTC | CASSHRQGRAYEQYF
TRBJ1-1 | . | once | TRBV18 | TGTGCCAGCTCACCCCCGACAGCTACCTTGGACACTGAAGCTTTCTTT | CASSPPTATLDTEAFF
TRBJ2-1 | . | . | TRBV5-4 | TGTGCCAGCAGCCCTACAGGGCAAGACAATGAGCAGTTCTTC | CASSPTGQDNEQFF
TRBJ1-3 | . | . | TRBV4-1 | TGCGCCAGCAGCCAAGAGTACGGGGTTTATGGAAACACCATATATTTT | CASSQEYGVYGNTIYF
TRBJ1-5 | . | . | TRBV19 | TGTGCCAGTAGTATAAGGGGTGGGGATCAGCCCCAGCATTTT | CASSIRGGDQPQHF
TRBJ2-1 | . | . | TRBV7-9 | TGTGCCAGCAGCTTAGAGCGGAGGAAAGAGCAGTTCTTC | CASSLERRKEQFF
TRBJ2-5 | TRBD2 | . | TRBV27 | TGTGCCAGCAGCCCAGAGCTAGCGGGGGGGCCGTGGGGAGAGACCCAGTACTTC | CASSPELAGGPWGETQYF